This T cell receptor (beta chain) was sequenced for a study of blood T cells in healthy people across ages. General study points: Naive T cell percentage by flow cytometry tracked strongly with beta diversity.

Comment on this clonotype: No antigen is known for it.

Trimming left V 5 bases short and J 4 bases short, with 20 bases between. There are 16 residues in the CDR3. The germline gives CDR1 SGHTA, CDR2 FQGNSA. A second roughly 6 to 12 cycle PCR used barcoded and J-beta primers. One entry per CDR3 protein results from TCRdb running MiXCR on the 5' RACE reads. Among about 1,500,000 distinct CDR3 sequences listed, approximately 30% were seen once. Sequenced sample: blood. The sequence came from a woman aged 25 to 39 in good health. The rearrangement links TRBV7-2 to TRBJ2-5; no clear D gene. The CDR3, as DNA: TGTGCCAGCAGCACCCGACTTGCCAGCTCGGGAGAGACCCAGTACTTC. As protein: CASSTRLASSGETQYF.